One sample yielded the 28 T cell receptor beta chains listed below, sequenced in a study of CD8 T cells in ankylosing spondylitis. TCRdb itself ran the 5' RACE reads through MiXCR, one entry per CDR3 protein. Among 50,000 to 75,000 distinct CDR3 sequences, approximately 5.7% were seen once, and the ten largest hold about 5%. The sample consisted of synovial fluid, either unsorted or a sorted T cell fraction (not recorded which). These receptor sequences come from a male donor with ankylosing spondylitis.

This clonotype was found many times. The CDR3 reads CASSQTAGGPSSYNEQFF. DNA of the CDR3: TGTGCCAGCAGCCAAACGGCGGGAGGGCCCAGCTCCTACAATGAGCAGTTCTTC. This sequence joins TRBV14 and TRBJ2-1; 9 bases are a match to TRBD2. Germline loops: CDR1 SGHDN, CDR2 FVKESK. This CDR3 is 18 amino acids long. The V segment lost 2 bases and the J segment 0 bases; nucleotides outside the gene matches: 8.

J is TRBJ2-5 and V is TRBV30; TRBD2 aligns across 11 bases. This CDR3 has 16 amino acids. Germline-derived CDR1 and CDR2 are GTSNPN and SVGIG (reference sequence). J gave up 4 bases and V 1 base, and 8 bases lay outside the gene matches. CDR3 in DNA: TGTGCCTGGAGTGCCGGGCTAGCGGGAGGAGGAGAGACCCAGTACTTC. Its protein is CAWSAGLAGGGETQYF.

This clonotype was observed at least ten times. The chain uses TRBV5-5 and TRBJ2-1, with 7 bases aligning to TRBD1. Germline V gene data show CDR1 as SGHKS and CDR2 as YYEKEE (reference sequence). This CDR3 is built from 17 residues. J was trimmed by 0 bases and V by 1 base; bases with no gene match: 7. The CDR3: CASSLHPDRSSYNEQFF. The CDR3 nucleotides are TGTGCCAGCAGCTTGCACCCGGACAGGAGCTCCTACAATGAGCAGTTCTTC.

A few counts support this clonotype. CDR3 nucleotide sequence: TGTGCCAGCAGCTCACGGACAGGGGGCCCAGTTCCGTACTTC. It specifies CASSSRTGGPVPYF. This chain links TRBV11-3 with TRBJ2-7; TRBD1 agrees at 11 bases. V lost 4 bases and J lost 12; bases outside the gene matches: 11. The CDR3 has 14 amino acids. From germline, CDR1 is SGHNT and CDR2 YENEEA.

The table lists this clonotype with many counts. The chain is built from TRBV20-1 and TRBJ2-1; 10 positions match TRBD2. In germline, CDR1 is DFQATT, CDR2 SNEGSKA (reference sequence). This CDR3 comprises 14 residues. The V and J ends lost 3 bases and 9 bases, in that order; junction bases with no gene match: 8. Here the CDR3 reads CSARASGRYGEQFF. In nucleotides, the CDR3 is TGCAGTGCTAGGGCTAGCGGGAGATACGGTGAGCAGTTCTTC.

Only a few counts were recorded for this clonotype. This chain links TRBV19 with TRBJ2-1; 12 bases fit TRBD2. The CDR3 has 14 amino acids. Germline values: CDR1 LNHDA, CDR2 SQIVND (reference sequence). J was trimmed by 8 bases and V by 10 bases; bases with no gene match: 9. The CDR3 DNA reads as TGTGCCACCAAGACTAGCGGGGGCCGGGATGAGCAGTTCTTC. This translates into CATKTSGGRDEQFF. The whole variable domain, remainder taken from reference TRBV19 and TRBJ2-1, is DGGITQSPKYLFRKEGQNVTLSCEQNLNHDAMYWYRQDPGQGLRLIYYSQIVNDFQKGDIAEGYSVSREKKESFPLTVTSAQKNPTAFYLCATKTSGGRDEQFFGPGTRLTVL.

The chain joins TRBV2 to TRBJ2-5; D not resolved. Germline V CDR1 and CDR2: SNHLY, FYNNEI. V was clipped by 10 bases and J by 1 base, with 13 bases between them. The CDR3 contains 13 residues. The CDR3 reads CAIPIFRQETQYF. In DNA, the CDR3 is TGTGCCATCCCTATCTTCCGCCAAGAGACCCAGTACTTC.

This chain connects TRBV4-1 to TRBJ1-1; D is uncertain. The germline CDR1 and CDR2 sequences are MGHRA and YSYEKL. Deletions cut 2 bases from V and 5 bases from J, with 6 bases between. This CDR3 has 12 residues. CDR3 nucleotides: TGCGCCAGCAGCCAAACGGGAACTGAAGCTTTCTTT. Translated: CASSQTGTEAFF.

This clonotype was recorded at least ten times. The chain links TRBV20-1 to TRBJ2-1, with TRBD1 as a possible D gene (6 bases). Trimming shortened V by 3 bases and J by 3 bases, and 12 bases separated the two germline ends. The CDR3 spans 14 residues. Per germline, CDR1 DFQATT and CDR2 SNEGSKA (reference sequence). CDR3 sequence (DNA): TGCAGTGCTAGGGTAGGACAGAGCTACAATGAGCAGTTCTTC. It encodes CSARVGQSYNEQFF.

The CDR3 region is CATSREARTSGGYEQYF. The CDR3 nucleotides read TGTGCCACCAGCAGAGAGGCCCGGACTAGCGGGGGATACGAGCAGTACTTC. V is TRBV15 and J is TRBJ2-7, with 13 nucleotides matching TRBD2. Per the germline V gene, CDR1 is LNHNV and CDR2 is YYDKDF (reference sequence). With 0 bases clipped from V and 4 bases from J, the junction kept 6 bases outside the gene matches. This CDR3 has 17 residues.

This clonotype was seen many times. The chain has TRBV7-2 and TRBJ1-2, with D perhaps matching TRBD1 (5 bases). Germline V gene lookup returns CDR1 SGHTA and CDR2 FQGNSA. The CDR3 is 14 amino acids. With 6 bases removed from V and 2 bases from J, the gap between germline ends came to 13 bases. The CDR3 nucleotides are TGTGCCAGCAGTTACGGGACGGGAAACTATGGCTACACCTTC. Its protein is CASSYGTGNYGYTF.

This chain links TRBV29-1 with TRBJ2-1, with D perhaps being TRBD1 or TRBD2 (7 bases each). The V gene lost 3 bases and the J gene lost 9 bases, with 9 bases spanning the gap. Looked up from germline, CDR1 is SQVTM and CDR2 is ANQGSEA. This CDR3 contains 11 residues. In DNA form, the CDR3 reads TGCAGCGTTGACAGGGGGGGTGAGCAGTTCTTC. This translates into CSVDRGGEQFF.

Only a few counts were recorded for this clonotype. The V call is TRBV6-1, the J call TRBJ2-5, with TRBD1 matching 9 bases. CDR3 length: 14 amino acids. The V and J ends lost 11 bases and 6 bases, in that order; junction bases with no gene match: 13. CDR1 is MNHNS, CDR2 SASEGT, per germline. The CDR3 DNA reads TGTGCCGTCGGGGACAGGGACTTCGTAAAGACCCAGTACTTC. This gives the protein CAVGDRDFVKTQYF.

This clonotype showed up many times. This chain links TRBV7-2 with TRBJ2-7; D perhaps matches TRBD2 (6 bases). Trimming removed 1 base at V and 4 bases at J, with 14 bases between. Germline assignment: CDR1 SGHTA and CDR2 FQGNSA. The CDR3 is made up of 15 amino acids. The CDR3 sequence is CASSLVGTGAYEQYF. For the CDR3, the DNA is TGTGCCAGCAGCTTAGTGGGGACTGGGGCATACGAGCAGTACTTC.

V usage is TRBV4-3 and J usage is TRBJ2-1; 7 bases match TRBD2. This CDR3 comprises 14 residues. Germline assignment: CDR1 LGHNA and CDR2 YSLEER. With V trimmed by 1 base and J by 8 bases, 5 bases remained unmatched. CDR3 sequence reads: CASSQGGSFYEQFF. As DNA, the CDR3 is TGCGCCAGCAGCCAAGGCGGGAGTTTCTATGAGCAGTTCTTC.

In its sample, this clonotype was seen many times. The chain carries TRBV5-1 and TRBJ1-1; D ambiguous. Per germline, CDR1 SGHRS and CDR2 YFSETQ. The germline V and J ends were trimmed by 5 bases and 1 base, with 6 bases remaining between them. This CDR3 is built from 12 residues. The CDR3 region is CASSWGNTEAFF. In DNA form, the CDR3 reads TGCGCCAGCAGTTGGGGGAACACTGAAGCTTTCTTT.

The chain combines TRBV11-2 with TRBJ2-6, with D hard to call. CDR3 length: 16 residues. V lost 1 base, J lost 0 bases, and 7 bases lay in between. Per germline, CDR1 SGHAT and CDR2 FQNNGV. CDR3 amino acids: CASSLGPDSGANVLTF. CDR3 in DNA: TGTGCCAGCAGCTTAGGTCCCGACTCTGGGGCCAACGTCCTGACTTTC.

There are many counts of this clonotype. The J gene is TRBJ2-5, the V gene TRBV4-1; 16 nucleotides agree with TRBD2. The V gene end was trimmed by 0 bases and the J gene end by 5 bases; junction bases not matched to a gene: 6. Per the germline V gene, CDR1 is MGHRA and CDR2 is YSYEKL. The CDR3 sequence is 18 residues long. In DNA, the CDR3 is TGCGCCAGCAGCCAAGAGGGACTAGCGGGAGGGCCAAAGGAGACCCAGTACTTC. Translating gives CASSQEGLAGGPKETQYF.

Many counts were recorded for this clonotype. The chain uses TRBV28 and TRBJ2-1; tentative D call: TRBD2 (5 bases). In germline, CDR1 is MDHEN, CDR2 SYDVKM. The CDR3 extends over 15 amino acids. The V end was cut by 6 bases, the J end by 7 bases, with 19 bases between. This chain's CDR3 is CASSTPGGPQNEQFF. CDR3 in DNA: TGTGCCAGCAGCACACCGGGCGGGCCCCAGAATGAGCAGTTCTTC.

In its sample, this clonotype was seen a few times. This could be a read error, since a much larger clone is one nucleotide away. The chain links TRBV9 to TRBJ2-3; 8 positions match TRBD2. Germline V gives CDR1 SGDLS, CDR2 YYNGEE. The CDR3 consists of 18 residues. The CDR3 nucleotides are TGTGCCTGCAGCGTAGAGGGTGAAGCGGGAGCCATCACAGATACGCAGTATTTT. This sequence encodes CACSVEGEAGAITDTQYF.

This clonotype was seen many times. The CDR3, as DNA: TGCAGCGCTGTGGGCGGGACAGCGTCCTACGAGCAGTACTTC. It yields the protein CSAVGGTASYEQYF. This chain uses TRBV29-1 with TRBJ2-7, with a weak D call TRBD1 (7 bases). The CDR3 is 14 amino acids. CDR1 and CDR2 (germline): SQVTM, ANQGSEA. Trimming stripped 7 bases from V and 1 base from J, with 17 bases between.

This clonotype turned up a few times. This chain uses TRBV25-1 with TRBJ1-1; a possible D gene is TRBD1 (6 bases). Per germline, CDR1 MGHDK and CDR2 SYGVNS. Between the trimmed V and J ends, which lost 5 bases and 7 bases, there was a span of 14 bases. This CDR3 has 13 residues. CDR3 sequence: CASSTRGTFEAFF. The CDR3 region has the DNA TGTGCCAGCAGTACCCGCGGGACATTTGAAGCTTTCTTT.

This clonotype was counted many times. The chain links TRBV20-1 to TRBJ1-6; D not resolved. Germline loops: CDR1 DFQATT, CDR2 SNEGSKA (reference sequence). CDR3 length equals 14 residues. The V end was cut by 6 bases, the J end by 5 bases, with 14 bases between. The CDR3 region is CSATLGFNNSPLHF. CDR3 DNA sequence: TGCAGTGCCACCTTGGGGTTCAATAATTCACCCCTCCACTTT.

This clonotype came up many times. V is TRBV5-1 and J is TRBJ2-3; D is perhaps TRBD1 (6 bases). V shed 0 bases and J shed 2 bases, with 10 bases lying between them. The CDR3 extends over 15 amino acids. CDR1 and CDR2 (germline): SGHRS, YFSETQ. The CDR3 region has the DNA TGCGCCAGCAGCTTGGAGGGACACGTCACAGATACGCAGTATTTT. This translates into CASSLEGHVTDTQYF.

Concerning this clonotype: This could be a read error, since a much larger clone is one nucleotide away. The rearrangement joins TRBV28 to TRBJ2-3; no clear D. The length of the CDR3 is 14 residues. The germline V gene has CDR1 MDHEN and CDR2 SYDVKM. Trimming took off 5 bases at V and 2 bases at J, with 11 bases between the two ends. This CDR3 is CASSLYGYTDTQYF. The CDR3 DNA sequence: TGTGCCAGCAGTCTATATGGATACACAGATACGCAGTATTTT.

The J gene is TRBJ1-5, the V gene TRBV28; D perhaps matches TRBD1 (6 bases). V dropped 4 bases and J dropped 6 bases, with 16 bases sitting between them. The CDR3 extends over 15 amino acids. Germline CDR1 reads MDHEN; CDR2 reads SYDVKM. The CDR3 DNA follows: TGTGCCAGCAGTTCAAAACAGGGTACAGGTCAGCCCCAGCATTTT. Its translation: CASSSKQGTGQPQHF. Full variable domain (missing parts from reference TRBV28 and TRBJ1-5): DVKVTQSSRYLVKRTGEKVFLECVQDMDHENMFWYRQDPGLGLRLIYFSYDVKMKEKGDIPEGYSVSREKKERFSLILESASTNQTSMYLCASSSKQGTGQPQHFGDGTRLSIL.

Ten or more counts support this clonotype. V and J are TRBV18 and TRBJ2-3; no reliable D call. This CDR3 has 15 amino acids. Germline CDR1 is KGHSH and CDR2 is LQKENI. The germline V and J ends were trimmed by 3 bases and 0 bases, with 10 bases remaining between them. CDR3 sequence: CASSPSISSTDTQYF. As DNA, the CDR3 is TGTGCCAGCTCACCTAGTATCTCTAGCACAGATACGCAGTATTTT.

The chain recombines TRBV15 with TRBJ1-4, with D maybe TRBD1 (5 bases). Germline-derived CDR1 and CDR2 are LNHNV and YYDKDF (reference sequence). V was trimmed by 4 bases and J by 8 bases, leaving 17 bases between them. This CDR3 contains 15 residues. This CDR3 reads CATSIRWGVAEKLFF. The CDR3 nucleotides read TGTGCCACCAGCATTAGATGGGGGGTGGCGGAAAAACTGTTTTTT.